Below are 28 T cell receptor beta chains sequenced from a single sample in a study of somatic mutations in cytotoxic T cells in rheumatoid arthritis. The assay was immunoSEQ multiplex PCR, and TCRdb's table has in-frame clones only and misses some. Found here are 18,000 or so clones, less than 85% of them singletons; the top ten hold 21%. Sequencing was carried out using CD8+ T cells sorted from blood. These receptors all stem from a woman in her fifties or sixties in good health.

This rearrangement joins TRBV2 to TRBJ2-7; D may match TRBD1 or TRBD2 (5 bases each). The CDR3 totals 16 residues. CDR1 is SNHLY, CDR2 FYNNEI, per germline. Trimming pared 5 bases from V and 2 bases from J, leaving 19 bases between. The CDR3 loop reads CASSRQRRGVPYEQYF. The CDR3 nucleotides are TGTGCCAGCAGTCGACAGAGGCGAGGGGTGCCCTACGAGCAGTACTTC.

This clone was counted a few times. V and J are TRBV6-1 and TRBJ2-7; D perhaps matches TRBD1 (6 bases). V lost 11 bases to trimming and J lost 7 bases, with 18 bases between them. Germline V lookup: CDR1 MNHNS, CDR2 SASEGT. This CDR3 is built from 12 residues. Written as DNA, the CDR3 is TGTGCCGTCCGGGACACCCTGGGAGAGCAGTACTTC. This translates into CAVRDTLGEQYF.

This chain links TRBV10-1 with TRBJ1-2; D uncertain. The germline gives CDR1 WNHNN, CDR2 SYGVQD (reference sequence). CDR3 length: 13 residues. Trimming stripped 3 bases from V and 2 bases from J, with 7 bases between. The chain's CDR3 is CASSETLNYGYTF. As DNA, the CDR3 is TGCGCCAGCAGTGAAACCCTAAACTATGGCTACACCTTC.

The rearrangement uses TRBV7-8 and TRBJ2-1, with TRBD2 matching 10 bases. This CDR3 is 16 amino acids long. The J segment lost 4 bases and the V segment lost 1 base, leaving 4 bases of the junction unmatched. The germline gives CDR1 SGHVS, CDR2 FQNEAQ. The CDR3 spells CASSLGLAGDYNEQFF. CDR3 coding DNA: TGTGCCAGCAGCTTAGGTCTAGCGGGGGATTACAATGAGCAGTTCTTC. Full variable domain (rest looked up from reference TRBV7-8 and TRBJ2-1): GAGVSQSPRYKVAKRGQDVALRCDPISGHVSLFWYQQALGQGPEFLTYFQNEAQLDKSGLPSDRFFAERPEGSVSTLKIQRTQQEDSAVYLCASSLGLAGDYNEQFFGPGTRLTVL.

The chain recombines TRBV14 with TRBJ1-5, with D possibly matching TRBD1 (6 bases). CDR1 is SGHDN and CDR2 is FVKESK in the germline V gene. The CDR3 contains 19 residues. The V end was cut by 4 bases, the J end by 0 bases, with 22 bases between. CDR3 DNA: TGTGCCAGCAGCCCATCGAGCCGGACAGTTTCATATAGCAATCAGCCCCAGCATTTT. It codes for CASSPSSRTVSYSNQPQHF. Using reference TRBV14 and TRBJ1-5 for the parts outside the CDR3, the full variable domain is EAGVTQFPSHSVIEKGQTVTLRCDPISGHDNLYWYRRVMGKEIKFLLHFVKESKQDESGMPNNRFLAERTGGTYSTLKVQPAELEDSGVYFCASSPSSRTVSYSNQPQHFGDGTRLSIL.

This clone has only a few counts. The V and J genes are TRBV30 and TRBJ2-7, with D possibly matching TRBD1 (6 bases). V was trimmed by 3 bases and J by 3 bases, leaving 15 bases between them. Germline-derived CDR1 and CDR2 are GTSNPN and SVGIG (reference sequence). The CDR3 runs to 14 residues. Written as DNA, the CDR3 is TGTGCCTGGAGAATGGACAGTGGGCTCTACGAGCAGTACTTC. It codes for CAWRMDSGLYEQYF.

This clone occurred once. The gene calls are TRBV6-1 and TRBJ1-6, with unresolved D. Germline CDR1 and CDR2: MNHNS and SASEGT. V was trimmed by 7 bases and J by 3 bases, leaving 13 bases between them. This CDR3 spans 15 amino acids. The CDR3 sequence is CASMLGGDYNSPLHF. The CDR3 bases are TGTGCCAGCATGCTCGGTGGGGACTATAATTCACCCCTCCACTTT.

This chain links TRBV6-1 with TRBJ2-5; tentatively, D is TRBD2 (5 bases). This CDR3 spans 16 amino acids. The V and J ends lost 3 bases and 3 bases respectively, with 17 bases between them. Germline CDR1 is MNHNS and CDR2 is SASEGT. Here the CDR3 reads CASSEVAGTGKETQYF. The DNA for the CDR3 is TGTGCCAGCAGTGAGGTTGCGGGCACCGGCAAAGAGACCCAGTACTTC.

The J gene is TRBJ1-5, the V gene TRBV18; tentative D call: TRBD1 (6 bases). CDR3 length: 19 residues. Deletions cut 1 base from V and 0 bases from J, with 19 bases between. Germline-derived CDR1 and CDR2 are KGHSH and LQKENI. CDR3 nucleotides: TGTGCCAGCTCACCACACAGATGGGGGGCCCCTTATAGCAATCAGCCCCAGCATTTT. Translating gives CASSPHRWGAPYSNQPQHF.

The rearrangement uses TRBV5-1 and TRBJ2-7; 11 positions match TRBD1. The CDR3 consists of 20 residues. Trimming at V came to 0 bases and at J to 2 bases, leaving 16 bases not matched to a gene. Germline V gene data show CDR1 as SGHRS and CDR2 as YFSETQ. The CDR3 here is CASSLAPDRGLGVVAYEQYF. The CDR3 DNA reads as TGCGCCAGCAGCTTGGCACCGGACAGGGGGCTAGGGGTCGTGGCCTACGAGCAGTACTTC.

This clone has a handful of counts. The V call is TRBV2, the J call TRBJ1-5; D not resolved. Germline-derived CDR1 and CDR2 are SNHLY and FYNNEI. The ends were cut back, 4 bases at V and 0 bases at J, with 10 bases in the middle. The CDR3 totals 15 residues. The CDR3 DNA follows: TGTGCCAGCAGTGGCTCCAGCTTTAGCAATCAGCCCCAGCATTTT. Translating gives CASSGSSFSNQPQHF.

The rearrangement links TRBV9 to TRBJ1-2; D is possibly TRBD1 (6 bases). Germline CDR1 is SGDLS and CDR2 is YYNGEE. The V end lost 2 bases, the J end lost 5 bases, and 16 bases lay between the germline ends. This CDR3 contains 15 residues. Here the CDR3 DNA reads TGTGCCAGCAGCGTGATCAGGGGTTCAGGGTATGGCTACACCTTC. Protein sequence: CASSVIRGSGYGYTF.

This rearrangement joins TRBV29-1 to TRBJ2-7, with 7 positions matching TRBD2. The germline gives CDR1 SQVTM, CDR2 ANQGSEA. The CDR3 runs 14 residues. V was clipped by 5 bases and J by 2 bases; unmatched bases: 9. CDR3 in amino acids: CSVLGGARAYEQYF. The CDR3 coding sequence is TGCAGCGTTTTGGGAGGGGCCCGGGCCTACGAGCAGTACTTC.

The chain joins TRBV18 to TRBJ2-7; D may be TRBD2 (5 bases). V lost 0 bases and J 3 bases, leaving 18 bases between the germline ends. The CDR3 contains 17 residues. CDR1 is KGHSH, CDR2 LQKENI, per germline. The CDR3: CASSPPGRLTRVYEQYF. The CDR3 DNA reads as TGTGCCAGCTCACCACCCGGCCGGCTAACGAGGGTCTACGAGCAGTACTTC.

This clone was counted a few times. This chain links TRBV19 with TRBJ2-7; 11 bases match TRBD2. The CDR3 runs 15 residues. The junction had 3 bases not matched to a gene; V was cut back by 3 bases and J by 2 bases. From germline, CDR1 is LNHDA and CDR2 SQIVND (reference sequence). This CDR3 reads CASSMSSGGPYEQYF. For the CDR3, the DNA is TGTGCCAGTAGTATGTCTAGCGGGGGGCCCTACGAGCAGTACTTC.

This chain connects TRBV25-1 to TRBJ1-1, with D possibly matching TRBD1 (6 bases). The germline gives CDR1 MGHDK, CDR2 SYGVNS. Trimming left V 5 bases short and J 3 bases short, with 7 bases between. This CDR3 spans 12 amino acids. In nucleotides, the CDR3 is TGTGCCAGCAGTAGGGGGTACACTGAAGCTTTCTTT. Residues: CASSRGYTEAFF.

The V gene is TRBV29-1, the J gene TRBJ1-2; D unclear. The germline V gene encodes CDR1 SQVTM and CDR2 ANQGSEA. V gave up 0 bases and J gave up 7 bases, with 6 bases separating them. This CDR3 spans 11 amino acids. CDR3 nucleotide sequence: TGCAGCGTTGAAGAAAGGGTTGGCTACACCTTC. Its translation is CSVEERVGYTF.

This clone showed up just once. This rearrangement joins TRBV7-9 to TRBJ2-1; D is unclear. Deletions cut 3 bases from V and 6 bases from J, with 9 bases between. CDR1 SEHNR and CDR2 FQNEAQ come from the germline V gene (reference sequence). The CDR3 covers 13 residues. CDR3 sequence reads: CASSLSNPNEQFF. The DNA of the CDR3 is TGTGCCAGCAGCTTGTCTAACCCCAATGAGCAGTTCTTC.

CDR3 region: CASSYGGDDNQPQHF. The CDR3 DNA is TGTGCCAGCAGTTACGGTGGAGACGACAATCAGCCCCAGCATTTT. The V gene is TRBV6-6, the J gene TRBJ1-5; D gene unclear. The CDR3 consists of 15 residues. Germline CDR1 is MNHNY and CDR2 is SVGAGI (reference sequence). Trimming removed 2 bases from V and 3 bases from J, with 11 bases in between.

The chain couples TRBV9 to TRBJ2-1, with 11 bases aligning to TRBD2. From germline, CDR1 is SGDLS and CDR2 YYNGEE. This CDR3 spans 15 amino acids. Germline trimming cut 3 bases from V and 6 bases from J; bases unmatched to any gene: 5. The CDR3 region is CASSAGTSGGNEQFF. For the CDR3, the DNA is TGTGCCAGCAGCGCCGGGACTAGCGGCGGCAATGAGCAGTTCTTC.

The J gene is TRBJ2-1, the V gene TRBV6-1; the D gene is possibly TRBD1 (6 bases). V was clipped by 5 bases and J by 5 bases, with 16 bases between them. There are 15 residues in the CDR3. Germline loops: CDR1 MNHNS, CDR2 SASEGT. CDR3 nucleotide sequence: TGTGCCAGCAGTCCCCGTCGGACAGCCGACAATGAGCAGTTCTTC. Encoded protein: CASSPRRTADNEQFF.

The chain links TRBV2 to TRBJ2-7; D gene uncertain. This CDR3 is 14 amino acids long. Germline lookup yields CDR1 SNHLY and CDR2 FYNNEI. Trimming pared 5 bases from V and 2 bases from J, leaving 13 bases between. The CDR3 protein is CASSPRQVPYEQYF. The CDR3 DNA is TGTGCCAGCAGTCCCAGACAAGTCCCCTACGAGCAGTACTTC.

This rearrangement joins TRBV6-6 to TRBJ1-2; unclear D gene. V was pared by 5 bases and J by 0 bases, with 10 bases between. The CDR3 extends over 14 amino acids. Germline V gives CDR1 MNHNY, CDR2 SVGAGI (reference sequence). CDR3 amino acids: CASSTAGTNYGYTF. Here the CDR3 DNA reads TGTGCCAGCAGTACCGCCGGGACTAACTATGGCTACACCTTC.

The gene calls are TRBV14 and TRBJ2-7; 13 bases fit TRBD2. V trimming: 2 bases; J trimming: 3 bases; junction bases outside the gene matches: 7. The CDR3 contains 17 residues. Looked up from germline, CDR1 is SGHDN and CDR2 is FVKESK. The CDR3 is CASSQPRTSGSLYEQYF. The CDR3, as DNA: TGTGCCAGCAGCCAACCTCGGACTAGCGGGAGTCTCTACGAGCAGTACTTC.

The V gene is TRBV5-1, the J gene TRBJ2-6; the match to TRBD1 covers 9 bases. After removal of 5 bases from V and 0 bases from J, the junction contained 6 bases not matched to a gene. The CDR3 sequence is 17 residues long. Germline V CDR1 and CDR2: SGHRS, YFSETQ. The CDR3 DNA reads TGCGCCAGCAGTCGGGACAGGGTTATCTCTGGGGCCAACGTCCTGACTTTC. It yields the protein CASSRDRVISGANVLTF.

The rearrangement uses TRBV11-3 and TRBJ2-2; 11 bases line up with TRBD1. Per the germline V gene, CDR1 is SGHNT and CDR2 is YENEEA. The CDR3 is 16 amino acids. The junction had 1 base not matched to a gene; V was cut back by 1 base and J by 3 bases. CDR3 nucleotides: TGTGCCAGCAGCTTAGGGGACAGGGGGGACACCGGGGAGCTGTTTTTT. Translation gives CASSLGDRGDTGELFF.

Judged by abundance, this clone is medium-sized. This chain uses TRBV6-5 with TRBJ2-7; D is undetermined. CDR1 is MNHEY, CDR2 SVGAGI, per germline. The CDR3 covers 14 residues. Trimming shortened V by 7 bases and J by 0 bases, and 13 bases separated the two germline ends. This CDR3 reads CASKGTGPSYEQYF. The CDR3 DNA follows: TGTGCCAGCAAGGGAACCGGGCCCTCCTACGAGCAGTACTTC.

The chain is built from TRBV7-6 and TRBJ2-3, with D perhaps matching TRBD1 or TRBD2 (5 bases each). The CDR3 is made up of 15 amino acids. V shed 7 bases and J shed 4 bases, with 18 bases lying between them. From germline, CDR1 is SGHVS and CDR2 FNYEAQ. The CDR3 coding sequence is TGTGCCAGCACCTTGGGGGAGTTCAGGTCAGATACGCAGTATTTT. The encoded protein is CASTLGEFRSDTQYF.